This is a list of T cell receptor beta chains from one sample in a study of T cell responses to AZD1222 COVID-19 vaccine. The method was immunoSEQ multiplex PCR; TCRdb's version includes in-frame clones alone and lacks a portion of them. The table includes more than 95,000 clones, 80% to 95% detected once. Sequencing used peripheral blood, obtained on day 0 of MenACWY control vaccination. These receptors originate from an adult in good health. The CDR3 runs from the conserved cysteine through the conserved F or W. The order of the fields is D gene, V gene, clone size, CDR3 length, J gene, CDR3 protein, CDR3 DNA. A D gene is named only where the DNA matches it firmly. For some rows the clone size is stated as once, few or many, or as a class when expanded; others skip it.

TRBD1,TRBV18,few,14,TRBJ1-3,CASSPRQGRNTIYF,TGTGCCAGCTCACCGCGACAGGGGAGAAACACCATATATTTT
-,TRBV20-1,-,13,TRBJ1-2,CSASTGRGFRATF,TGCAGTGCTAGTACGGGGCGGGGCTTTCGGGCCACCTTC
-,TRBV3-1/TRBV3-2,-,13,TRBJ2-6,CASRSSGANVLTF,TGTGCCAGCAGAAGCTCTGGGGCCAACGTCCTGACTTTC
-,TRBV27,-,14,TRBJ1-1,CASSRHSPNTEAFF,TGTGCCAGCAGTCGGCACTCACCGAACACTGAAGCTTTCTTT
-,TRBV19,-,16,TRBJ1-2,CASKDVDAGKNYGYTF,TGTGCCAGTAAGGACGTGGACGCGGGGAAAAACTATGGCTACACCTTC
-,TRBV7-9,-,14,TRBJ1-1,CASSPQQTNTEAFF,TGTGCCAGCAGCCCCCAACAGACGAACACTGAAGCTTTCTTT
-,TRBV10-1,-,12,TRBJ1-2,CASSEDSYGYTF,TGCGCCAGCAGTGAGGATTCGTATGGCTACACCTTC
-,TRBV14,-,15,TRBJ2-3,CASSQDRPLADTQYF,TGTGCCAGCAGCCAAGATAGGCCATTAGCAGATACGCAGTATTTT
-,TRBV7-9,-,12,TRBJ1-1,CASSLTGTEAFF,TGTGCCAGCAGCCTCACAGGGACTGAAGCTTTCTTT
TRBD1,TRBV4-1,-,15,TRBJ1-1,CASSHEDRENTEAFF,TGCGCCAGCAGCCATGAGGACAGGGAAAACACTGAAGCTTTCTTT
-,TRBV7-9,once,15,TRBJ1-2,CASSLAQTVSGGYTF,TGTGCCAGCAGCTTAGCCCAAACGGTCTCTGGAGGCTACACCTTC
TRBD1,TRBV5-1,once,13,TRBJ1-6,CASSPGQGQPLHF,TGCGCCAGCAGCCCCGGACAGGGTCAACCCCTCCACTTT
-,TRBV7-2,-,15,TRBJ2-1,CASSLASAPYNEQFF,TGTGCCAGCAGCTTAGCGTCAGCTCCCTACAATGAGCAGTTCTTC
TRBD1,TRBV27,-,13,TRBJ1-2,CASRGQGPYGYTF,TGTGCCAGCCGCGGACAGGGCCCGTATGGCTACACCTTC
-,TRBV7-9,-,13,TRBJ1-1,CASSLAENTEAFF,TGTGCCAGCAGCTTGGCAGAGAACACTGAAGCTTTCTTT
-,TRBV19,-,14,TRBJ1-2,CASISTQPSGGYTF,TGTGCCAGTATCTCCACACAGCCATCGGGCGGCTACACCTTC
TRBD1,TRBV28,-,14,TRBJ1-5,CASSLWTGDQPQHF,TGTGCCAGCAGTTTATGGACAGGGGATCAGCCCCAGCATTTT
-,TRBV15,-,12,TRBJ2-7,CATSSGYYEQYF,TGTGCCACCAGCAGCGGTTACTACGAGCAGTACTTC
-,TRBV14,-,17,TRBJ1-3,CASSQAVLAFSGNTIYF,TGTGCCAGCAGCCAAGCGGTGTTAGCCTTCTCTGGAAACACCATATATTTT
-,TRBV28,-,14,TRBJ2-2,CASSTTRSGGELFF,TGTGCCAGCAGTACCACCCGGAGTGGCGGGGAGCTGTTTTTT
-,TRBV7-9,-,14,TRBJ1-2,CASSLEGQYYGYTF,TGTGCCAGCAGCTTAGAAGGCCAGTACTATGGCTACACCTTC
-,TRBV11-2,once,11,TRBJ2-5,CASSLRETQYF,TGTGCCAGCAGCTTACGAGAGACCCAGTACTTC
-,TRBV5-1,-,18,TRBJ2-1,CASSFVGASGGQYNEQFF,TGCGCCAGCAGCTTTGTGGGGGCTAGCGGAGGTCAGTACAATGAGCAGTTCTTC
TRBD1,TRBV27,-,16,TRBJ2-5,CASSPSDRVRKETQYF,TGTGCCAGCAGTCCTTCGGACAGGGTAAGAAAGGAGACCCAGTACTTC
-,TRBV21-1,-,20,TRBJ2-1,CASSTSLVAGAPPNYNEQFF,TGTGCCAGCAGCACCTCGTTAGTAGCGGGAGCCCCTCCTAACTACAATGAGCAGTTCTTC
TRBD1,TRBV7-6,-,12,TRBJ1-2,CASTSTGDGYTF,TGTGCCAGCACCTCAACAGGGGACGGCTACACCTTC
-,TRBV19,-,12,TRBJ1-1,CASTPPGGEAFF,TGTGCCAGTACGCCCCCGGGAGGTGAAGCTTTCTTT